The 27 T cell receptor beta chains presented below share a single source sample, sequenced in a study of cytomegalovirus exposure and HLA in healthy donors. Primers for the PCR totalled 60 Vbeta and 13 Jbeta. Generated by immunoSEQ multiplex PCR, the TCRdb table keeps only in-frame clones and is missing some. Counted here are a few hundred thousand clones, about four fifths occurring once; the ten biggest clones make up about 0.3%. The specimen was PBMCs. All receptors derive from a girl under 10 years old in good health and CMV-seronegative.

The table lists this clone with a few counts. This sequence joins TRBV5-4 and TRBJ1-1, with 8 bases fitting TRBD1. Germline V gives CDR1 SGHNT, CDR2 YYREEE (reference sequence). V dropped 3 bases and J dropped 7; count of bases not matched to a gene: 5. This CDR3 region has 13 residues. Written as DNA, the CDR3 is TGTGCCAGCAGCTACTCAGGGGGCCTTGAAGCTTTCTTT. This encodes CASSYSGGLEAFF.

This clone turned up a few times. The chain couples TRBV7-8 to TRBJ1-2; D perhaps matches TRBD1 (6 bases). Germline CDR1 reads SGHVS; CDR2 reads FQNEAQ. V was clipped by 3 bases and J by 1 base, with 9 bases between them. CDR3 length equals 14 residues. CDR3 coding DNA: TGTGCCAGCAGCTTGTACAGGGATAACTATGGCTACACCTTC. Its protein is CASSLYRDNYGYTF.

This sequence joins TRBV28 and TRBJ1-1, with TRBD1 matching 7 bases. Germline CDR1 and CDR2: MDHEN and SYDVKM. Trimming at V came to 2 bases and at J to 4 bases, leaving 4 bases not matched to a gene. The CDR3 has 14 residues. The CDR3 loop reads CASSLSPGGTEAFF. Here the CDR3 DNA reads TGTGCCAGCAGTTTAAGCCCAGGGGGCACTGAAGCTTTCTTT.

The chain couples TRBV5-1 to TRBJ2-1, with D possibly matching TRBD1 (5 bases). This CDR3 spans 16 amino acids. The V end lost 4 bases, the J end lost 0 bases, and 14 bases lay between the germline ends. Germline CDR1 is SGHRS and CDR2 is YFSETQ. DNA for the CDR3: TGCGCCAGCAGCAAGAAACAGGATAGCTCCTACAATGAGCAGTTCTTC. Its protein product is CASSKKQDSSYNEQFF.

The J gene is TRBJ1-2, the V gene TRBV28, with D uncertain. The CDR3 is 12 residues long. The V and J ends lost 7 bases and 5 bases respectively, with 11 bases between them. Germline loops: CDR1 MDHEN, CDR2 SYDVKM. In nucleotides, the CDR3 is TGTGCCAGCACCCTATCCCCTTATGGCTACACCTTC. This encodes CASTLSPYGYTF.

The chain combines TRBV10-1 with TRBJ2-1, with 10 bases aligning to TRBD1. CDR1 and CDR2 (germline): WNHNN, SYGVQD (reference sequence). After removal of 4 bases from V and 4 bases from J, the junction contained 1 base not matched to a gene. CDR3 size: 14 residues. In nucleotides, the CDR3 is TGCGCCAGCAGTGGACAGGGGGCATACAATGAGCAGTTCTTC. Translated: CASSGQGAYNEQFF.

The J gene is TRBJ1-1, the V gene TRBV27; TRBD1 agrees at 9 bases. Trimming at V came to 6 bases and at J to 5 bases, leaving 7 bases not matched to a gene. The germline V gene encodes CDR1 MNHEY and CDR2 SMNVEV (reference sequence). This CDR3 region has 14 residues. DNA of the CDR3: TGTGCCAGCAGGGTGGGACAGGGAAGGACTGAAGCTTTCTTT. Its translation is CASRVGQGRTEAFF.

The chain recombines TRBV19 with TRBJ2-7, with 9 bases that match TRBD2. The CDR3 runs 14 residues. The V and J ends lost 8 bases and 2 bases, in that order; junction bases with no gene match: 7. Germline values: CDR1 LNHDA, CDR2 SQIVND (reference sequence). CDR3 region: CASREREAPYEQYF. The DNA for the CDR3 is TGTGCCAGTCGTGAGCGGGAGGCCCCCTACGAGCAGTACTTC.

The chain employs TRBV29-1 and TRBJ2-2, with a tentative D call TRBD2 (6 bases). This CDR3 spans 13 amino acids. V lost 7 bases, J lost 0 bases, and 9 bases lay in between. Germline V lookup: CDR1 SQVTM, CDR2 ANQGSEA. This chain's CDR3 is CSAGLTNTGELFF. In nucleotides, the CDR3 is TGCAGCGCCGGACTAACGAACACCGGGGAGCTGTTTTTT.

The chain carries TRBV4-1 and TRBJ2-1, with D possibly matching TRBD2 (6 bases). V was trimmed by 4 bases and J by 0 bases, leaving 19 bases between them. This CDR3 is 18 amino acids long. Per the germline V gene, CDR1 is MGHRA and CDR2 is YSYEKL. This chain's CDR3 is CASSRLTGTRTSYNEQFF. The CDR3 bases are TGCGCCAGCAGCCGTCTAACCGGGACTCGCACCTCCTACAATGAGCAGTTCTTC.

V and J are TRBV7-9 and TRBJ1-2, with D unresolved. Trimming took 3 bases from V and 8 from J, leaving 10 bases between them. Germline CDR1 and CDR2: SEHNR and FQNEAQ (reference sequence). This CDR3 has 12 residues. The CDR3 loop reads CASSFGGLGYTF. The CDR3 coding sequence is TGTGCCAGCAGCTTTGGAGGACTCGGCTACACCTTC.

The J gene is TRBJ2-1, the V gene TRBV13, with TRBD2 matching 11 bases. Germline loops: CDR1 PRHDT, CDR2 FYEKMQ (reference sequence). CDR3 length: 21 amino acids. Trimming cost V 5 bases and J 0 bases; bases outside gene matches: 18. Here the CDR3 reads CASSPNEATSGTQSSYNEQFF. In DNA form, the CDR3 reads TGTGCCAGCAGCCCGAACGAGGCGACTAGCGGGACCCAAAGCTCCTACAATGAGCAGTTCTTC.

J is TRBJ2-1 and V is TRBV19; TRBD2 aligns across 10 bases. The CDR3 has 14 amino acids. V gave up 3 bases and J gave up 5 bases; unmatched junction bases: 1. The germline CDR1 and CDR2 sequences are LNHDA and SQIVND (reference sequence). The CDR3 protein is CASSMLAGDNEQFF. The CDR3 bases are TGTGCCAGTAGTATGCTAGCGGGAGACAATGAGCAGTTCTTC.

The chain has TRBV5-1 and TRBJ2-1, with 7 bases identical to TRBD2. Germline values: CDR1 SGHRS, CDR2 YFSETQ. V gave up 2 bases and J gave up 6 bases; unmatched junction bases: 8. The length of the CDR3 is 15 residues. Here the CDR3 DNA reads TGCGCCAGCAGCTTTACCGGGACTATTTCCAATGAGCAGTTCTTC. It is translated as CASSFTGTISNEQFF.

This clone was counted once. V and J are TRBV18 and TRBJ1-4; a weak D match, TRBD1 (5 bases). V lost 4 bases and J 8 bases, leaving 29 bases between the germline ends. Looked up from germline, CDR1 is KGHSH and CDR2 is LQKENI. CDR3 length: 19 amino acids. The CDR3 reads CASSRGLSWGPILREKLFF. The CDR3 DNA reads TGTGCCAGCTCACGGGGCCTTTCCTGGGGTCCGATACTAAGGGAAAAACTGTTTTTT.

The chain recombines TRBV9 with TRBJ1-2; D possibly corresponds to TRBD1 (5 bases). The V gene lost 4 bases and the J gene lost 7 bases, with 11 bases spanning the gap. CDR1 and CDR2 from the germline V gene are SGDLS and YYNGEE. The CDR3 length is 12 residues. CDR3 sequence (DNA): TGTGCCAGCAGCTCCCAGGGCTCTGGCTACACCTTC. Amino acids: CASSSQGSGYTF.

The chain uses TRBV2 and TRBJ1-3; TRBD1 is a possible D gene (6 bases). Trimming cost V 7 bases and J 3 bases, with 19 bases left between them. The CDR3 is made up of 16 amino acids. Germline V lookup: CDR1 SNHLY, CDR2 FYNNEI. As DNA, the CDR3 is TGTGCCAGCAAGGGAGGGGGGAGATTTCGTGGAAACACCATATATTTT. Translation: CASKGGGRFRGNTIYF.

The V gene is TRBV9, the J gene TRBJ2-7; no firm D call. Germline V gives CDR1 SGDLS, CDR2 YYNGEE. V lost 4 bases, J lost 4 bases, and 18 bases lay in between. The CDR3 extends over 15 amino acids. In DNA form, the CDR3 reads TGTGCCAGCAGCCCCCGAGGCTACACCAAGTACGAGCAGTACTTC. Its translation is CASSPRGYTKYEQYF. Combining the CDR3 with reference TRBV9 and TRBJ2-7 gives the whole variable domain DSGVTQTPKHLITATGQRVTLRCSPRSGDLSVYWYQQSLDQGLQFLIQYYNGEERAKGNILERFSAQQFPDLHSELNLSSLELGDSALYFCASSPRGYTKYEQYFGPGTRLTVT.

A single count supports this clone. V gene TRBV11-3 combines with J gene TRBJ2-7; D possibly corresponds to TRBD1 (5 bases). Germline V CDR1 and CDR2: SGHNT, YENEEA. The V end was cut by 5 bases, the J end by 5 bases, with 16 bases between. This CDR3 spans 14 amino acids. CDR3 in DNA: TGTGCCAGCAGCCCCAGGGCGGAGAGAAACGAGCAGTACTTC. It codes for CASSPRAERNEQYF.

The V and J genes are TRBV7-9 and TRBJ2-1; a weak D match, TRBD2 (6 bases). Germline V CDR1 and CDR2: SEHNR, FQNEAQ (reference sequence). The CDR3 contains 11 residues. V shed 5 bases and J shed 10 bases, with 9 bases lying between them. CDR3: CASSKGLEQFF. In nucleotides, the CDR3 is TGTGCCAGCAGCAAAGGACTAGAGCAGTTCTTC.

CDR3 sequence: CSVDVVRSRGYTF. DNA for the CDR3: TGCAGCGTTGATGTCGTCAGATCTAGGGGCTACACCTTC. V and J are TRBV29-1 and TRBJ1-2, with D hard to call. The germline CDR1 and CDR2 sequences are SQVTM and ANQGSEA. V gave up 3 bases and J gave up 8 bases, with 16 bases separating them. This CDR3 is built from 13 residues.

The chain employs TRBV2 and TRBJ2-1; the D gene is possibly TRBD1 (5 bases). Trimming stripped 0 bases from V and 9 bases from J, with 6 bases between. The CDR3 runs 12 residues. The V gene's germline CDR1 is SNHLY and CDR2 FYNNEI. CDR3 in DNA: TGTGCCAGCAGTGAAGCGACAGTTGAGCAGTTCTTC. Protein sequence: CASSEATVEQFF. The full variable domain, in which reference TRBV2 and TRBJ2-1 provide the parts outside the CDR3, is EPEVTQTPSHQVTQMGQEVILRCVPISNHLYFYWYRQILGQKVEFLVSFYNNEISEKSEIFDDQFSVERPDGSNFTLKIRSTKLEDSAMYFCASSEATVEQFFGPGTRLTVL.

This clone appeared once. The chain couples TRBV7-9 to TRBJ1-2; 10 bases agree with TRBD1. Germline lookup yields CDR1 SEHNR and CDR2 FQNEAQ (reference sequence). Germline trimming cut 1 base from V and 7 bases from J; bases unmatched to any gene: 9. The CDR3 spans 16 residues. The CDR3 DNA follows: TGTGCCAGCAGCTTAGACCCGGGACAGGGGATAGGTGGCTACACCTTC. Translating it yields CASSLDPGQGIGGYTF.

This clone was detected once. This chain joins TRBV27 and TRBJ2-5; 7 bases are shared with TRBD1. The trim removed 6 bases at V and 1 base at J, leaving 5 bases unmatched. The CDR3 loop spans 14 amino acids. The V gene's germline CDR1 is MNHEY and CDR2 SMNVEV (reference sequence). The CDR3 loop reads CASSLTGSQETQYF. The DNA of the CDR3 is TGTGCCAGCAGCCTGACAGGGAGCCAAGAGACCCAGTACTTC.

This clone has just one count. The chain joins TRBV30 to TRBJ1-5, with 7 bases fitting TRBD1. After removal of 5 bases from V and 2 bases from J, the junction contained 3 bases not matched to a gene. The V gene's germline CDR1 is GTSNPN and CDR2 SVGIG (reference sequence). The CDR3 has 13 amino acids. The CDR3 DNA is TGTGCCTGGGCCAGGGGGGGCAATCAGCCCCAGCATTTT. Its translation is CAWARGGNQPQHF. Supplemented by reference TRBV30 and TRBJ1-5, the full variable domain reads SQTIHQWPATLVQPVGSPLSLECTVEGTSNPNLYWYRQAAGRGLQLLFYSVGIGQISSEVPQNLSASRPQDRQFILSSKKLLLSDSGFYLCAWARGGNQPQHFGDGTRLSIL.

The rearrangement uses TRBV7-6 and TRBJ2-5; 7 bases line up with TRBD2. This CDR3 has 14 residues. The V and J ends lost 5 bases and 4 bases, in that order; junction bases with no gene match: 7. CDR1 SGHVS and CDR2 FNYEAQ come from the germline V gene. The CDR3 loop is CASSRGLVLETQYF. The CDR3 DNA sequence: TGTGCCAGCAGCCGAGGACTAGTTTTAGAGACCCAGTACTTC. The full variable domain, rest sourced from reference TRBV7-6 and TRBJ2-5, is GAGVSQSPRYKVTKRGQDVALRCDPISGHVSLYWYRQALGQGPEFLTYFNYEAQQDKSGLPNDRFSAERPEGSISTLTIQRTEQRDSAMYRCASSRGLVLETQYFGPGTRLLVL.

The gene calls are TRBV9 and TRBJ2-1, with D possibly TRBD1 on 6 matching bases. The CDR3 contains 14 residues. V lost 0 bases and J 5 bases, leaving 9 bases between the germline ends. Germline CDR1 reads SGDLS; CDR2 reads YYNGEE. The CDR3 region has the DNA TGTGCCAGCAGCGTAGTGGGGGCGAACAATGAGCAGTTCTTC. It translates to CASSVVGANNEQFF.